The 5 T cell receptor beta chains given below trace back to one sample, sequenced in a study of blood T cells in healthy people across ages. It was with a sample-barcoded 5' primer and a J-beta primer mix that a second PCR of roughly 7 to 12 cycles was run. TCRdb re-analysed the 5' RACE reads in MiXCR, keeping a single row per CDR3 protein. The data hold around 710,000 distinct CDR3 sequences, with 40% to 45% observed a single time. Source material: blood. Every receptor here comes from a woman aged 55 to 70 in good health.

This clonotype was detected a few times. The J gene is TRBJ1-2, the V gene TRBV27, with unresolved D. The germline V gene encodes CDR1 MNHEY and CDR2 SMNVEV (reference sequence). The CDR3 is 14 amino acids. Trimming left V 5 bases short and J 0 bases short, with 10 bases between. The DNA of the CDR3 is TGTGCCAGCAGTACGAGGACCACTAACTATGGCTACACCTTC. This translates into CASSTRTTNYGYTF.

With respect to this clonotype: The junction and the germline gene differ at one end; a read error may be behind it. This chain links TRBV4-3 with TRBJ1-2; a weak D match, TRBD1 (6 bases). Germline values: CDR1 LGHNA, CDR2 YSLEER. The CDR3 contains 12 residues. The CDR3 DNA is TGCGCCAGCGGCCAAAACAGGGACGGCTACACCTTC. It is translated as CASGQNRDGYTF.

The chain joins TRBV27 to TRBJ2-1, with 7 bases matching TRBD1. The junction had 12 bases not matched to a gene; V was cut back by 3 bases and J by 4 bases. The CDR3 covers 17 residues. Looked up from germline, CDR1 is MNHEY and CDR2 is SMNVEV (reference sequence). The CDR3 reads CASSFVPGQWAYNEQFF. The CDR3 nucleotides read TGTGCCAGCAGTTTTGTTCCGGGACAGTGGGCGTACAATGAGCAGTTCTTC.

The chain uses TRBV7-2 and TRBJ2-3; D is unclear. V gave up 5 bases and J gave up 2 bases, with 8 bases separating them. CDR3 size: 13 residues. CDR1 SGHTA and CDR2 FQGNSA come from the germline V gene. DNA for the CDR3: TGTGCCAGCAGCCGTGAATACACAGATACGCAGTATTTT. This codes for CASSREYTDTQYF.

The V and J genes are TRBV6-9 and TRBJ2-7, with 13 bases lining up with TRBD2. The trim removed 10 bases at V and 5 bases at J, leaving 5 bases unmatched. Germline CDR1 is MNHGY and CDR2 is SVAAGI. This CDR3 has 13 amino acids. CDR3 in amino acids: CAIGLAGVHEQYF. The CDR3 region has the DNA TGTGCCATTGGACTAGCGGGAGTCCACGAGCAGTACTTC.